This T cell receptor beta chain was recovered during a study of T-cell memory formation after mild COVID-19. MiXCR was run by TCRdb on the 5' RACE reads, yielding one entry per CDR3 protein. The sample holds about 290,000 distinct CDR3 sequences; around 15% are singletons and the top ten take roughly 23%. General study results and limits: Contracting clones localized mainly to CM and EM when CD4+ and mainly to EMRA when CD8+. Cross-reactive memory seemingly joined, as some responding clones were found in pre-infection memory.

As concerns this clonotype: Antigen unknown.

V lost 4 bases and J 10 bases, leaving 10 bases between the germline ends. Germline V gene sequence: CDR1 MNHNS, CDR2 SASEGT. This CDR3 has 11 residues. This TCR was recovered from a man aged 18 to 29 who had mild COVID-19 (a few samples of this study predate the infection). Cell type and time point are not known. The V call is TRBV6-1, the J call TRBJ1-2; D unclear. Sequenced sample: PBMCs or a T cell subset sorted from them (not recorded which). The CDR3 sequence is CASSATVDYTF. CDR3 DNA: TGTGCCAGCAGTGCGACGGTGGACTACACCTTC.